This T cell receptor beta chain was sequenced for a study of PD-1 blockade in classical Hodgkin lymphoma (dated by TCRdb to 2020 to 2022). In the study overall: Nivolumab dosing was 3 mg/kg intravenously every 2 weeks, continuing until either disease progression or unacceptable toxicity. The study used TCR beta sequencing and CyTOF to define a peripheral blood immune signature of response to PD-1 blockade in classical Hodgkin lymphoma. The investigation overall reported the following: Lower diversity was seen in patients whose nivolumab began less than 1 year after ASCT, and these patients were left out of later analyses so that immune reconstitution would not confound the results. The study was restricted to a single clinical trial cohort, and the causes of repertoire differences, possibly disease activity or prior therapy, were left undefined. By C4D1, a significant rise was seen in CD4+ TCR diversity but not in CD8+ TCR diversity (p=0.0027 vs p=0.16), and the rise was most apparent among complete responders (p=0.02). Newly diagnosed patients were reported to have lower baseline TCR diversity than healthy donors, and relapsed/refractory patients were reported to have lower baseline TCR diversity still. Trial patients with a complete response had baseline diversity similar to that of newly diagnosed patients, while partial responders and progressors had significantly lower diversity.

This specimen's time point label, per the study, means: cycle 2 day 1 (C2D1) of nivolumab. Relapse after autologous stem cell transplantation had occurred in all trial patients, and cohorts A, B and C were distinguished by prior brentuximab vedotin exposure. A total of fewer than 70 patients with relapsed/refractory classical Hodgkin lymphoma made up the trial cohort, and each patient's best overall response was complete response, partial response or progressive disease. Trial patients were treated with single-agent nivolumab in the multi-cohort phase II CheckMate 205 trial. An independent review committee assessed best overall response by applying the 2007 International Working Group response criteria. PBMCs from the trial were collected at three points: immediately before nivolumab initiation (C1D1), and during therapy at cycle 2 day 1 and cycle 4 day 1. After peripheral blood was drawn into 8 mL Vacutainer Cell Preparation Tubes, PBMCs were isolated by centrifugation and then cryopreserved.

The Qiagen DNeasy kit was used to extract genomic DNA both from unsorted PBMCs and from the negatively selected CD4+ and CD8+ fractions. TCR beta CDR3 regions were subjected to amplification by immunoSEQ multiplex PCR with primers that anneal to V and J segments. Amplification bias was minimized using a synthetic immune receptor repertoire, and residual bias was removed computationally after sequencing. On the study's bioinformatics: Custom Python scripts were used to quantify repertoire diversity as the Shannon entropy index. Unsorted, CD4+ and CD8+ repertoires were analyzed separately, except for combined analyses in which CD4+ and CD8+ sequences were merged in silico. Clonal expansion was defined as at least a 2-fold frequency increase after treatment relative to C1D1, with a pseudocount of 0.5 for undetected baseline clones. Clones with 0 or 1 copy at C1D1 were defined as singleton clones, while clones with 2 or more copies were defined as non-singleton clones. By matching protein sequences in sorted samples from the same patient, clones expanded in unsorted samples were annotated as CD4+, CD8+ or unknown. Wilcoxon tests on paired samples were used to test changes in diversity from C1D1 to C4D1. This is the immuneACCESS table as TCRdb keeps it, with only in-frame sequences that have V and J called. A part of the clones is gone; compared with another copy, unresolved V genes explain less than half, and the rest is unexplained. That table is the source of V, J and clone size, and D and trimming were worked out from the DNA. The sample includes some 100,000 clones, with around nine tenths observed a single time. The top ten hold under 7.5% of the sample.

In the germline V gene (reference sequence), CDR1 corresponds to SEHNR and CDR2 to FQNEAQ. V is shortened by 2 bases, J by 5 bases, and the region joining them spans 10 bases. From the cysteine through the phenylalanine, the CDR3 covers 13 amino acids. Just CDR3 DNA is preserved here, 39 bases in frame from base 1. As to this clone: Its antigen remains unidentified. Base qualities were left out, and no much larger clone turns up one base away.

This specimen consisted of peripheral blood mononuclear cells (PBMCs), obtained before the second cycle of nivolumab. The source of this sequence is a human donor with classical Hodgkin lymphoma. The V and J genes are TRBV7-9 and TRBJ2-7, with TRBD2 as a weak D call on 6 bases. The nucleotide sequence reads as follows: TGTGCCAGCAGCTTACCTTCGGGGGACGAGCAGTACTTC. Its protein product is CASSLPSGDEQYF.